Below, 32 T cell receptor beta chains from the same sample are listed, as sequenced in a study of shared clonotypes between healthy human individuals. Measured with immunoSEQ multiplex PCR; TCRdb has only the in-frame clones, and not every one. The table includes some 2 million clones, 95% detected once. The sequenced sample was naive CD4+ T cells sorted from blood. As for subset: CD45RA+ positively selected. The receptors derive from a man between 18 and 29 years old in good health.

This chain's CDR3 is CASRRTGYSNQPQHF. The CDR3 DNA reads as TGTGCCAGCAGAAGGACAGGCTATAGCAATCAGCCCCAGCATTTT. J is TRBJ1-5 and V is TRBV6-1, with TRBD1 identical over 7 bases. The V gene end was trimmed by 6 bases and the J gene end by 0 bases; junction bases not matched to a gene: 5. Germline lookup yields CDR1 MNHNS and CDR2 SASEGT. This CDR3 is 15 amino acids long.

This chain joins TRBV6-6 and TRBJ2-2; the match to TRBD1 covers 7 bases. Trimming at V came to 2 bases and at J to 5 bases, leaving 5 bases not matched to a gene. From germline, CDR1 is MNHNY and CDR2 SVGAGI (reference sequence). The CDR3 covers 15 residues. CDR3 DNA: TGTGCCAGCAGTTACGTAAGGACAGGAACCGGGGAGCTGTTTTTT. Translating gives CASSYVRTGTGELFF.

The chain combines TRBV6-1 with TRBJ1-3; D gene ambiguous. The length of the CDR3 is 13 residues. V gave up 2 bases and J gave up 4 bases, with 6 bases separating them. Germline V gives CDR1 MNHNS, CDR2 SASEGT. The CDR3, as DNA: TGTGCCAGCAGTGAATTGGGCGGAAACACCATATATTTT. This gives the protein CASSELGGNTIYF.

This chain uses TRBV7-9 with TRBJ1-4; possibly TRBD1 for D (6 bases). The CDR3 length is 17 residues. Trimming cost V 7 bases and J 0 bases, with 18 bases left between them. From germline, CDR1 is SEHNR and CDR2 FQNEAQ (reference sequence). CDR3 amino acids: CASTKQGPRPTNEKLFF. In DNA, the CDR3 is TGTGCCAGCACGAAACAGGGACCCAGACCAACTAATGAAAAACTGTTTTTT.

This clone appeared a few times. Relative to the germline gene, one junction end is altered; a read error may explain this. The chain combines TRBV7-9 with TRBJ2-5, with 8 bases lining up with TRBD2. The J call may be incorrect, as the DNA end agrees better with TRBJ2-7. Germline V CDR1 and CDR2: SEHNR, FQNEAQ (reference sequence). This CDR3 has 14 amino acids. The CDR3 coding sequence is TGTGCCAGCAGCCTAGCGGGCGACACCTACGAGCAGTACTTC. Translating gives CASSLAGDTYEQYF.

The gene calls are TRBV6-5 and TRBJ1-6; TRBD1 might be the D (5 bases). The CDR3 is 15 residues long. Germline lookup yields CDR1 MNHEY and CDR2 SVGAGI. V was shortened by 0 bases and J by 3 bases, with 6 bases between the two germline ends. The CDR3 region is CASSYSTDYNSPLHF. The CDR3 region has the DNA TGTGCCAGCAGTTACTCGACAGACTATAATTCACCCCTCCACTTT.

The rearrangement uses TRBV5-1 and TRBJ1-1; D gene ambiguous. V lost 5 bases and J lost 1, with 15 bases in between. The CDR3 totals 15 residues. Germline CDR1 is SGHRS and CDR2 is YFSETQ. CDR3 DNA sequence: TGCGCCAGCAGGTTGAGGAGGGTAGAGAACACTGAAGCTTTCTTT. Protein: CASRLRRVENTEAFF.

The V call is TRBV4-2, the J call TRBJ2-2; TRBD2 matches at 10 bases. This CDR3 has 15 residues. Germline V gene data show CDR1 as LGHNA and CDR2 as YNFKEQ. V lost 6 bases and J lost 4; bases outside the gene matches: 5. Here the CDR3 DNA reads TGTGCCAGCAGGCCCCGACTAGCGGGCACCGGGGAGCTGTTTTTT. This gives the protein CASRPRLAGTGELFF.

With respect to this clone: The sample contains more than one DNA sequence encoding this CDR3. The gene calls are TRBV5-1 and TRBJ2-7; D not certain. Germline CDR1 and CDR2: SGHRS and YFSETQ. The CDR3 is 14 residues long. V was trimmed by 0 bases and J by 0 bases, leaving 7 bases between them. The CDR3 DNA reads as TGCGCCAGCAGCTTGGAGGGCTTCTCCTACGAGCAGTACTTC. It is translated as CASSLEGFSYEQYF.

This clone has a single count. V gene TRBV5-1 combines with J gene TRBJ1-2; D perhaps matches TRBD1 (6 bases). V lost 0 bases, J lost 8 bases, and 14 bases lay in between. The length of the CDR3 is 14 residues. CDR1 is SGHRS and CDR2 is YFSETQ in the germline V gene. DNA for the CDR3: TGCGCCAGCAGCTTGGCCCCAGGGGTTGGGGGCTACACCTTC. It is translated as CASSLAPGVGGYTF.

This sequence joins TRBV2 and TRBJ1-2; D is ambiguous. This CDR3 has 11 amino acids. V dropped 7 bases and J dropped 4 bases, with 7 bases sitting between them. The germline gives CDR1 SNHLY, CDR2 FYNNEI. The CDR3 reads CASTIAYGYTF. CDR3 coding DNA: TGTGCCAGCACAATAGCCTATGGCTACACCTTC.

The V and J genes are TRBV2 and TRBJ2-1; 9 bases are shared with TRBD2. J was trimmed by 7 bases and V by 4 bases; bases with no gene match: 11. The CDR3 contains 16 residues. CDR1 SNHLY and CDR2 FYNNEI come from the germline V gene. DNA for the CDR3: TGTGCCAGCAGTGCCACCGCGCGGGGGGGCGTGAATGAGCAGTTCTTC. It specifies CASSATARGGVNEQFF.

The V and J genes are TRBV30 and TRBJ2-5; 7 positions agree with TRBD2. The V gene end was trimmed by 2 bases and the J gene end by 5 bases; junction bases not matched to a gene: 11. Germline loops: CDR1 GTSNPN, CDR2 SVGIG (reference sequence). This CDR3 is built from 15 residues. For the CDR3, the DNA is TGTGCCTGGAGTAACTCGGGACTACCCGGCGAGACCCAGTACTTC. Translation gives CAWSNSGLPGETQYF.

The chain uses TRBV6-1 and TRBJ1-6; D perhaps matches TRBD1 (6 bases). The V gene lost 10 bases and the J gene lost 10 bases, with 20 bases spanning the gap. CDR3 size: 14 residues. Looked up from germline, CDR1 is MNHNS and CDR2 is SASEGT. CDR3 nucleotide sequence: TGTGCCACCAGAAGAGGGGGGGTAGAGTCACCCCTCCACTTT. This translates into CATRRGGVESPLHF.

DNA for the CDR3: TGTGCCAGCAGTACCACAGGATACTATGGCTACACCTTC. This encodes CASSTTGYYGYTF. This chain connects TRBV6-5 to TRBJ1-2, with D possibly TRBD1 on 5 matching bases. The CDR3 extends over 13 amino acids. Trimming removed 5 bases at V and 3 bases at J, with 10 bases between. Germline lookup yields CDR1 MNHEY and CDR2 SVGAGI.

CDR3 bases: TGTGCCAGCAGTAGGACTAGTCTCGTCTACGAGCAGTACTTC. Its protein product is CASSRTSLVYEQYF. This chain connects TRBV6-6 to TRBJ2-7, with 7 bases fitting TRBD2. Germline V gives CDR1 MNHNY, CDR2 SVGAGI (reference sequence). The CDR3 sequence is 14 residues long. Unmatched junction bases numbered 7, after V lost 5 bases and J lost 3 bases.

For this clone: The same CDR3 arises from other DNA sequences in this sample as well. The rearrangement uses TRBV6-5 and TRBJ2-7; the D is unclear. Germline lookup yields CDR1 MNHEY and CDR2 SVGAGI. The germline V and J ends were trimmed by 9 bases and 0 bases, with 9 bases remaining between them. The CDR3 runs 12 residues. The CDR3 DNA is TGTGCCAGTCGCAGGAGCTCCTACGAGCAGTACTTC. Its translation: CASRRSSYEQYF.

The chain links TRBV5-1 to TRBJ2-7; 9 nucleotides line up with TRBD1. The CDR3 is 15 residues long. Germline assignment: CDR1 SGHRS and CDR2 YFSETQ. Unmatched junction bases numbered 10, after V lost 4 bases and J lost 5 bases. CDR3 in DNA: TGCGCCAGCAGCCGTCGCACAGGGGGCGGAGACGAGCAGTACTTC. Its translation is CASSRRTGGGDEQYF. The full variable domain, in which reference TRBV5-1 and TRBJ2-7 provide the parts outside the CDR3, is KAGVTQTPRYLIKTRGQQVTLSCSPISGHRSVSWYQQTPGQGLQFLFEYFSETQRNKGNFPGRFSGRQFSNSRSEMNVSTLELGDSALYLCASSRRTGGGDEQYFGPGTRLTVT.

Here the CDR3 reads CASRTPGQGAPGELFF. The CDR3 DNA reads as TGTGCCAGCAGAACTCCGGGACAGGGGGCTCCCGGGGAGCTGTTTTTT. The rearrangement joins TRBV2 to TRBJ2-2; 12 nucleotides agree with TRBD1. Germline loops: CDR1 SNHLY, CDR2 FYNNEI. The V segment lost 6 bases and the J segment 6 bases; nucleotides outside the gene matches: 8. This CDR3 is built from 16 residues.

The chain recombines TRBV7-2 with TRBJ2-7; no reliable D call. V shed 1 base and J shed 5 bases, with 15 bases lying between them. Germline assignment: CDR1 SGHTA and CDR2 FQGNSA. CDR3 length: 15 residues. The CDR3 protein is CASSLVGLLGDEQYF. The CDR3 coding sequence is TGTGCCAGCAGCTTAGTCGGGCTCCTTGGGGACGAGCAGTACTTC. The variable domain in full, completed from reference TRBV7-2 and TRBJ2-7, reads GAGVSQSPSNKVTEKGKDVELRCDPISGHTALYWYRQSLGQGLEFLIYFQGNSAPDKSGLPSDRFSAERTGGSVSTLTIQRTQQEDSAVYLCASSLVGLLGDEQYFGPGTRLTVT.

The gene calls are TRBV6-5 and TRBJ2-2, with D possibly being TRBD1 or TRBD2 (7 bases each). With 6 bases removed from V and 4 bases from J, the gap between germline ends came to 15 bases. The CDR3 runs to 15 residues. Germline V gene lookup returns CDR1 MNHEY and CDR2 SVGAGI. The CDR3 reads CASRADREGTGELFF. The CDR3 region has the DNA TGTGCCAGCAGAGCCGACAGGGAGGGCACCGGGGAGCTGTTTTTT.

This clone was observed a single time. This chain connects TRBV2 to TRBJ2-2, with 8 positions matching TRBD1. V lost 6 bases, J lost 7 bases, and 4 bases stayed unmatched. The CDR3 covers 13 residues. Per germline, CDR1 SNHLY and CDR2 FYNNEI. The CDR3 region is CASRAGGIGELFF. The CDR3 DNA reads TGTGCCAGCAGGGCAGGGGGCATCGGGGAGCTGTTTTTT.

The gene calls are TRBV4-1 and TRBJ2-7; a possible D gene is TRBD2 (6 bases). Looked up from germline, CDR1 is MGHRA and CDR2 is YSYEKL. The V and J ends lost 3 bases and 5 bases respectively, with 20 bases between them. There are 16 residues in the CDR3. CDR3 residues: CASSQTGSTPGNEQYF. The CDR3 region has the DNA TGCGCCAGCAGCCAGACCGGGAGCACCCCGGGCAACGAGCAGTACTTC.

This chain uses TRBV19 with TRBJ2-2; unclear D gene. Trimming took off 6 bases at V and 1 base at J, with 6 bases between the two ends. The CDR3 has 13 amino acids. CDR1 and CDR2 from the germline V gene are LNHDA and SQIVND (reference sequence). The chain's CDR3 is CASRKGNTGELFF. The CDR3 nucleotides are TGTGCCAGTAGAAAAGGGAACACCGGGGAGCTGTTTTTT.

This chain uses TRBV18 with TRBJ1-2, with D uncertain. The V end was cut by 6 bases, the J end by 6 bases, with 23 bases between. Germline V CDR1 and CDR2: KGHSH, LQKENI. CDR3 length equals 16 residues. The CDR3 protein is CASSMDPNRTPNGYTF. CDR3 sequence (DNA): TGTGCCAGCTCCATGGACCCCAACCGCACACCTAATGGCTACACCTTC.

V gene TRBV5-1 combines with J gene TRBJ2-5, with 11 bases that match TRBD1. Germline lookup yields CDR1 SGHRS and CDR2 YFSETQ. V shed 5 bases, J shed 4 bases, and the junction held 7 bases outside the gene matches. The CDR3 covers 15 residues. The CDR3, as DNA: TGCGCCAGCAGATTTACTGGACAGGGGGCAGAGACCCAGTACTTC. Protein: CASRFTGQGAETQYF. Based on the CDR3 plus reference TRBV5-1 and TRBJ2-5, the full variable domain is KAGVTQTPRYLIKTRGQQVTLSCSPISGHRSVSWYQQTPGQGLQFLFEYFSETQRNKGNFPGRFSGRQFSNSRSEMNVSTLELGDSALYLCASRFTGQGAETQYFGPGTRLLVL.

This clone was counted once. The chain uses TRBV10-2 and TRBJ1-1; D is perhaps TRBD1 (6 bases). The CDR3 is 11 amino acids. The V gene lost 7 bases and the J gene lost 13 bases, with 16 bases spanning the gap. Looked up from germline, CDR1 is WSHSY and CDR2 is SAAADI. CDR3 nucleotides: TGCGCCAGCATGAGATCAGGGGTAGATTTCTTT. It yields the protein CASMRSGVDFF.

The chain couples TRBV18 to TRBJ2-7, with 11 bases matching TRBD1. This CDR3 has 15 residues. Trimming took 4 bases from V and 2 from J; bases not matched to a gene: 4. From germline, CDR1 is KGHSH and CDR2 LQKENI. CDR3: CASSRGQGVAYEQYF. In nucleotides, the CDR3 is TGTGCCAGCTCACGGGGACAGGGGGTCGCCTACGAGCAGTACTTC.

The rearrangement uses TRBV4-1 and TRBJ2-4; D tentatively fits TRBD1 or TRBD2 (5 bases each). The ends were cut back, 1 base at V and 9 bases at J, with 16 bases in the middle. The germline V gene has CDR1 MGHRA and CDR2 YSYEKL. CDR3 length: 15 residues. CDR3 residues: CASSQALGTFSIQYF. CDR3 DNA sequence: TGCGCCAGCAGCCAAGCGCTGGGGACCTTCAGCATTCAGTACTTC.

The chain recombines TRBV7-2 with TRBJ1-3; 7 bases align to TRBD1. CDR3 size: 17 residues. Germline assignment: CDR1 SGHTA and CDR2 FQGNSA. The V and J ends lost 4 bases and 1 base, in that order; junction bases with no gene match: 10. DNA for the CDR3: TGTGCCAGCAGCTCAGTGTACGGGACAGTATCTGGAAACACCATATATTTT. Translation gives CASSSVYGTVSGNTIYF.

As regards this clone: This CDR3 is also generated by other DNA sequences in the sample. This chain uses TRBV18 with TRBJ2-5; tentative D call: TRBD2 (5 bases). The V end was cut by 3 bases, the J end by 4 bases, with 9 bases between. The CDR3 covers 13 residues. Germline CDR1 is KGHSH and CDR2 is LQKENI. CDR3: CASSPFEGETQYF. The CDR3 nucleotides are TGTGCCAGCTCACCTTTTGAGGGAGAGACCCAGTACTTC.

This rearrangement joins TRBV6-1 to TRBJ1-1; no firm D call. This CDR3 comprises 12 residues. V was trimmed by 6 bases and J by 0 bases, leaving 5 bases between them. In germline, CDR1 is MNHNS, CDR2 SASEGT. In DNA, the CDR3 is TGTGCCAGCAGAACTCTGAACACTGAAGCTTTCTTT. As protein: CASRTLNTEAFF.